These T cell receptor beta chains were read from a single sample in a study of shared clonotypes between healthy human individuals. Profiling relied on immunoSEQ multiplex PCR, and the TCRdb table lists in-frame clones only, not all of them. The sample includes about 2.4 million clones, 90% to 95% of them seen just once. The sample was naive CD4+ T cells from PBMCs. Receptors originate from a man aged 18 to 30 in good health. Some clones in this sample may be carry-over from other donors' samples. Each CDR3 is given with its conserved first and last residue. Fields, in order: J gene, D gene, clone size, V gene, CDR3 protein, CDR3 DNA. D genes are given only for firm matches. Not all rows give a size; the values are once, few, many and, for expanded clones, a class.

J: TRBJ1-4
D: NA
size: NA
V: TRBV2
CDR3: CASSLDSFGYEKLFF
DNA: TGTGCCAGCAGTCTGGACAGTTTCGGCTATGAAAAACTGTTTTTT

J: TRBJ1-2
D: NA
size: NA
V: TRBV4-1
CDR3: CASSQRGRSVGEGYTF
DNA: TGCGCCAGCAGCCAACGGGGCCGGTCGGTTGGTGAGGGCTACACCTTC

J: TRBJ1-3
D: NA
size: NA
V: TRBV6-5
CDR3: CASSYLPAGNTIYF
DNA: TGTGCCAGCAGTTACCTCCCCGCTGGAAACACCATATATTTT

J: TRBJ2-6
D: TRBD1
size: NA
V: TRBV9
CDR3: CASSPRTGSGANVLTF
DNA: TGTGCCAGCAGCCCGAGGACAGGGTCCGGGGCCAACGTCCTGACTTTC

J: TRBJ1-2
D: NA
size: NA
V: TRBV25-1
CDR3: CASSTWDPRRVSF
DNA: TGTGCCAGCAGTACCTGGGACCCCCGGCGTGTGAGCTTC

J: TRBJ1-2
D: NA
size: NA
V: TRBV4-1
CDR3: CASSHYSRRGPGNYGYTF
DNA: TGCGCCAGCAGCCATTACTCTCGGCGGGGGCCCGGGAACTATGGCTACACCTTC

J: TRBJ2-5
D: NA
size: few
V: TRBV6-1
CDR3: CASSESGETQYF
DNA: TGTGCCAGCAGTGAATCGGGAGAGACCCAGTACTTC

J: TRBJ2-3
D: TRBD2
size: NA
V: TRBV7-2
CDR3: CASSLASLAGTTDTQYF
DNA: TGTGCCAGCAGCTTAGCGAGTCTAGCGGGAACCACAGATACGCAGTATTTT

J: TRBJ2-1
D: TRBD2
size: NA
V: TRBV7-2
CDR3: CASSASLAGGYEQFF
DNA: TGTGCCAGCAGCGCCTCCCTAGCGGGAGGGTATGAGCAGTTCTTC

J: TRBJ1-1
D: TRBD1
size: NA
V: TRBV7-2
CDR3: CASSLMGTGIMNTEAFF
DNA: TGTGCCAGCAGCTTAATGGGGACAGGGATAATGAACACTGAAGCTTTCTTT

J: TRBJ1-5
D: NA
size: NA
V: TRBV15
CDR3: CATSSPPWGNQPQHF
DNA: TGTGCCACCAGCAGTCCCCCCTGGGGCAATCAGCCCCAGCATTTT

J: TRBJ1-2
D: NA
size: NA
V: TRBV27
CDR3: CASSLHRMTDYGYTF
DNA: TGTGCCAGCAGCTTACACCGTATGACCGACTATGGCTACACCTTC

J: TRBJ2-1
D: TRBD2
size: NA
V: TRBV6-1
CDR3: CASGWAGGGNEQFF
DNA: TGTGCCAGCGGTTGGGCGGGAGGAGGCAATGAGCAGTTCTTC

J: TRBJ1-2
D: NA
size: NA
V: TRBV18
CDR3: CASSPASRQGEGYTF
DNA: TGTGCCAGCTCACCGGCGTCTAGGCAGGGTGAAGGCTACACCTTC

J: TRBJ1-1
D: NA
size: NA
V: TRBV19
CDR3: CASSIRGGNTEAFF
DNA: TGTGCCAGTAGTATTCGGGGGGGGAACACTGAAGCTTTCTTT

J: TRBJ2-1
D: TRBD2
size: NA
V: TRBV7-3
CDR3: CASSLTGLAGSEQFF
DNA: TGTGCCAGCAGCTTAACAGGCCTAGCGGGTTCCGAGCAGTTCTTC

J: TRBJ1-2
D: NA
size: NA
V: TRBV15
CDR3: CATSREPNNYGYTF
DNA: TGTGCCACCAGCAGAGAACCCAATAACTATGGCTACACCTTC

J: TRBJ1-1
D: NA
size: NA
V: TRBV11-2
CDR3: CASSLMGEMNTEAFF
DNA: TGTGCCAGCAGCTTAATGGGGGAAATGAACACTGAAGCTTTCTTT

J: TRBJ2-5
D: NA
size: NA
V: TRBV11-2
CDR3: CASSRYRETQYF
DNA: TGTGCCAGCAGCCGCTACAGAGAGACCCAGTACTTC

J: TRBJ2-7
D: NA
size: NA
V: TRBV11-2
CDR3: CASSFGSYEQYF
DNA: TGTGCCAGCAGCTTCGGATCCTACGAGCAGTACTTC

J: TRBJ1-2
D: TRBD1
size: NA
V: TRBV29-1
CDR3: CSAGQGTGYTF
DNA: TGCAGCGCCGGACAGGGAACAGGCTACACCTTC

J: TRBJ2-2
D: NA
size: NA
V: TRBV13
CDR3: CASSSKRTGNTGELFF
DNA: TGTGCCAGCAGCTCAAAGAGGACGGGGAACACCGGGGAGCTGTTTTTT

J: TRBJ2-1
D: NA
size: NA
V: TRBV25-1
CDR3: CASSEHGGGSYNEQFF
DNA: TGTGCCAGCAGTGAACATGGAGGGGGCTCTTACAATGAGCAGTTCTTC

J: TRBJ2-3
D: NA
size: NA
V: TRBV7-9
CDR3: CASSLGGLTYTDTQYF
DNA: TGTGCCAGCAGCTTAGGGGGACTCACCTACACAGATACGCAGTATTTT

J: TRBJ2-3
D: NA
size: NA
V: TRBV6-4
CDR3: CASSVSEGYDTQYF
DNA: TGTGCCAGCAGTGTGTCCGAGGGGTACGATACGCAGTATTTT

J: TRBJ2-7
D: NA
size: NA
V: TRBV7-3
CDR3: CASSLASGPSYEQYF
DNA: TGTGCCAGCAGCCTTGCCAGCGGGCCTTCCTACGAGCAGTACTTC

J: TRBJ1-4
D: TRBD1
size: NA
V: TRBV6-5
CDR3: CASMTGGANEKLFF
DNA: TGTGCCAGCATGACAGGGGGAGCTAATGAAAAACTGTTTTTT

J: TRBJ1-2
D: NA
size: once
V: TRBV7-9
CDR3: CASSFVDYGYTF
DNA: TGTGCCAGCAGCTTTGTAGACTATGGCTACACCTTC

J: TRBJ2-7
D: TRBD1
size: NA
V: TRBV18
CDR3: CASSSTGATTYEQYF
DNA: TGTGCCAGCTCATCGACAGGGGCCACCACCTACGAGCAGTACTTC

J: TRBJ1-5
D: NA
size: once
V: TRBV6-1
CDR3: CASSDMGGESPQHF
DNA: TGTGCCAGCAGTGATATGGGGGGCGAAAGTCCCCAGCATTTT

J: TRBJ2-7
D: TRBD2
size: NA
V: TRBV27
CDR3: CASKGTSSYEQYF
DNA: TGTGCCAGCAAAGGGACTAGCTCCTACGAGCAGTACTTC

J: TRBJ2-3
D: TRBD2
size: once
V: TRBV7-3
CDR3: CASSSKREEADTQYF
DNA: TGTGCCAGCAGCTCGAAGCGGGAGGAGGCAGATACGCAGTATTTT

J: TRBJ2-3
D: TRBD2
size: once
V: TRBV5-1
CDR3: CASSLGTSADTQYF
DNA: TGCGCCAGCAGCTTGGGGACTAGCGCAGATACGCAGTATTTT

J: TRBJ2-1
D: TRBD1
size: once
V: TRBV4-2
CDR3: CASSQDRQGWREFYNEQFF
DNA: TGTGCCAGCAGCCAAGATAGACAGGGGTGGAGGGAGTTCTACAATGAGCAGTTCTTC

J: TRBJ1-1
D: NA
size: NA
V: TRBV7-2
CDR3: CASSSGGGTEAFF
DNA: TGTGCCAGCAGCTCGGGGGGTGGCACTGAAGCTTTCTTT

J: TRBJ1-2
D: TRBD1
size: NA
V: TRBV27
CDR3: CASRLGTGPGGYTF
DNA: TGTGCCAGCAGGTTGGGGACAGGACCGGGTGGCTACACCTTC

J: TRBJ2-1
D: TRBD2
size: NA
V: TRBV9
CDR3: CASSGTSGINEQFF
DNA: TGTGCCAGCAGTGGGACTAGCGGCATAAATGAGCAGTTCTTC

J: TRBJ2-1
D: TRBD2
size: NA
V: TRBV5-1
CDR3: CASSQLADPYNEQFF
DNA: TGCGCCAGCAGCCAACTAGCGGACCCCTACAATGAGCAGTTCTTC

J: TRBJ1-3
D: NA
size: NA
V: TRBV4-1
CDR3: CASSQPTATPSSGNTIYF
DNA: TGCGCCAGCAGCCAACCGACCGCCACCCCGAGCTCTGGAAACACCATATATTTT

J: TRBJ1-2
D: NA
size: once
V: TRBV19
CDR3: CASSISTNYGYTF
DNA: TGTGCCAGTAGTATCTCGACTAACTATGGCTACACCTTC

J: TRBJ2-4
D: TRBD2
size: NA
V: TRBV19
CDR3: CASSPLLRGLAKNIQYF
DNA: TGTGCCAGTAGTCCCCTCCTGCGGGGGTTAGCCAAAAACATTCAGTACTTC

J: TRBJ2-7
D: TRBD2
size: NA
V: TRBV28
CDR3: CASSLRASGIYEQYF
DNA: TGTGCCAGCAGTCTCCGGGCTAGCGGGATCTACGAGCAGTACTTC

J: TRBJ2-1
D: NA
size: NA
V: TRBV5-1
CDR3: CASSLAPLPYNEQFF
DNA: TGCGCCAGCAGCTTGGCTCCCCTGCCCTACAATGAGCAGTTCTTC